This paragraph reports one T cell receptor beta chain. The sample originates from a study of shared clonotypes between healthy human individuals. Study-wide background: Three plates each covered CD4 naive and memory; CD8 naive two, CD8 memory one.

Trimming stripped 1 base from V and 3 bases from J, with 12 bases between. The CDR3 has 15 residues. Germline CDR1 reads MGHRA; CDR2 reads YSYEKL. The repertoire was sequenced with immunoSEQ multiplex PCR; TCRdb's copy has only in-frame clones and lacks some. Of about 980,000 clones detected, approximately 76% appear once; the ten largest clones hold roughly 1.5%. The clonotype comes from a man between 18 and 35 years old in good health. The source material was memory CD4+ T cells sorted from blood. Subset here: CD45RA-negative fraction. The chain employs TRBV4-1 and TRBJ1-2; D is possibly TRBD1 (5 bases). CDR3 amino acids: CASSQVPGTHYGYTF. The CDR3 region has the DNA TGCGCCAGCAGCCAAGTCCCCGGGACCCACTATGGCTACACCTTC.